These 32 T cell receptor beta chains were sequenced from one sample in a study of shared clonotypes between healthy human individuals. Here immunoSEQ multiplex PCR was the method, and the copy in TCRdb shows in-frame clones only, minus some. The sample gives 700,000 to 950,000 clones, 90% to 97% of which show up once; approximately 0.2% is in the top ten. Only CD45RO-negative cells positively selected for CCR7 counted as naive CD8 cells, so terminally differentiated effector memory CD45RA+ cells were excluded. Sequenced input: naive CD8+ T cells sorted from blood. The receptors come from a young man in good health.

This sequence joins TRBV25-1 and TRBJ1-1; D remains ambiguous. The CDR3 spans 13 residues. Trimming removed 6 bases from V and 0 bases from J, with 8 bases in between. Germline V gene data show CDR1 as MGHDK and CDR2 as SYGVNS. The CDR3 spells CASRQTVNTEAFF. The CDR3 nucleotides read TGTGCCAGCAGGCAGACGGTGAACACTGAAGCTTTCTTT. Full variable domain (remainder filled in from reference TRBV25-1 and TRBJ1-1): EADIYQTPRYLVIGTGKKITLECSQTMGHDKMYWYQQDPGMELHLIHYSYGVNSTEKGDLSSESTVSRIRTEHFPLTLESARPSHTSQYLCASRQTVNTEAFFGQGTRLTVV.

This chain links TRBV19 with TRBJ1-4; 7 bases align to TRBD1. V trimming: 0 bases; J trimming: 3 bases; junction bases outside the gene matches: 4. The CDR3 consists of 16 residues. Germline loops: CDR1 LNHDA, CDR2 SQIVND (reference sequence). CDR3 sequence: CASSIDPGQSNEKLFF. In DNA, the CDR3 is TGTGCCAGTAGTATAGACCCGGGACAGTCTAATGAAAAACTGTTTTTT.

The CDR3 loop reads CASSFTLAGRGTQYF. DNA of the CDR3: TGTGCCAGCAGCTTCACACTAGCGGGGAGGGGGACCCAGTACTTC. The chain couples TRBV7-6 to TRBJ2-5, with 10 bases identical to TRBD2. There are 15 residues in the CDR3. Germline V CDR1 and CDR2: SGHVS, FNYEAQ. The junction had 8 bases not matched to a gene; V was cut back by 3 bases and J by 7 bases.

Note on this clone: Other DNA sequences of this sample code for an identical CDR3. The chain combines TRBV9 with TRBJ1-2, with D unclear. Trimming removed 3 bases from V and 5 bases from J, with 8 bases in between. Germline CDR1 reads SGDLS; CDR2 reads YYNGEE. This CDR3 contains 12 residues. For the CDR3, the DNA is TGTGCCAGCAGCGCGAGGGCGTATGGCTACACCTTC. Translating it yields CASSARAYGYTF.

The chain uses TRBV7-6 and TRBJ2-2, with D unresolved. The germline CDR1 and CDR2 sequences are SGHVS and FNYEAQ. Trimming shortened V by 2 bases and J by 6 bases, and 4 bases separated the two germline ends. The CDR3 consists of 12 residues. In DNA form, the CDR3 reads TGTGCCAGCAGCTTACGTTCCGGGGAGCTGTTTTTT. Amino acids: CASSLRSGELFF.

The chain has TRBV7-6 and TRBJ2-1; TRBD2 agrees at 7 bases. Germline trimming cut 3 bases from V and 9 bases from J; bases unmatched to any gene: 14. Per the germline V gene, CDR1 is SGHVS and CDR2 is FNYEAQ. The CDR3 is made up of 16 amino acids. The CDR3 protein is CASSFLAGERGSEQFF. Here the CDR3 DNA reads TGTGCCAGCAGCTTTTTGGCGGGAGAAAGGGGTTCTGAGCAGTTCTTC.

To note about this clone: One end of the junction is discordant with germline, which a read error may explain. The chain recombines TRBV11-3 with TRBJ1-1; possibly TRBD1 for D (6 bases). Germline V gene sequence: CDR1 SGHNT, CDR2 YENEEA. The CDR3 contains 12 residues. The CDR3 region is CASSLPGGAGLF. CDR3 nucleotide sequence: TGTGCCAGCAGCTTACCCGGGGGGGCGGGTCTCTTT. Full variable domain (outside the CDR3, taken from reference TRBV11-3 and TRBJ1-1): EAGVVQSPRYKIIEKKQPVAFWCNPISGHNTLYWYLQNLGQGPELLIRYENEEAVDDSQLPKDRFSAERLKGVDSTLKIQPAELGDSAVYLCASSLPGGAGLFGQGTRLTVV.

CDR3 coding DNA: TGTGCCAGCAGTTTATCAAAGACAGGCTTGAACACTGAAGCTTTCTTT. It codes for CASSLSKTGLNTEAFF. The V gene is TRBV27, the J gene TRBJ1-1, with D possibly being TRBD1 (6 bases). V was cut by 0 bases and J by 0 bases, with 11 bases left in between. Germline CDR1 and CDR2: MNHEY and SMNVEV (reference sequence). The CDR3 spans 16 residues.

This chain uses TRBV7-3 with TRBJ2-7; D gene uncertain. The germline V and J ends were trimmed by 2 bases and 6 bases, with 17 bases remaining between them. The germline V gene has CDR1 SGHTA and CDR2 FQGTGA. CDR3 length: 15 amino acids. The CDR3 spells CASSLVRTDKVEQYF. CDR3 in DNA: TGTGCCAGCAGCTTAGTCAGAACGGATAAGGTCGAGCAGTACTTC.

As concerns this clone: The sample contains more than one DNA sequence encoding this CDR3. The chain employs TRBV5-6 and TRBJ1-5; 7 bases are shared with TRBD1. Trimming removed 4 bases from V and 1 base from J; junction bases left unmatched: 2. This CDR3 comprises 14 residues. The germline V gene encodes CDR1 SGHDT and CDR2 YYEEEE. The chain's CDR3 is CASSLQGSNQPQHF. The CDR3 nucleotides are TGTGCCAGCAGCCTACAGGGGAGCAATCAGCCCCAGCATTTT.

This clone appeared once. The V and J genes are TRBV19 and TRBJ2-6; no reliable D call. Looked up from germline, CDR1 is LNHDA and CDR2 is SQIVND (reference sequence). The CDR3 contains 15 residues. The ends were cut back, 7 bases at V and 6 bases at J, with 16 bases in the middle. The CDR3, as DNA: TGTGCCAGTAAGTCCTTTGCGGCAAAGGCCAACGTCCTGACTTTC. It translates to CASKSFAAKANVLTF.

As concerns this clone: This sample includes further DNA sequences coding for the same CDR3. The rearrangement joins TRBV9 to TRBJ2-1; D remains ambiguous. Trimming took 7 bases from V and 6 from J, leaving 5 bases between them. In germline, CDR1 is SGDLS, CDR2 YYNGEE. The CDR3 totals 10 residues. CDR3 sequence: CASGSNEQFF. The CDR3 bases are TGTGCCAGCGGAAGCAATGAGCAGTTCTTC. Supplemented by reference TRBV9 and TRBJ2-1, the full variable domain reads DSGVTQTPKHLITATGQRVTLRCSPRSGDLSVYWYQQSLDQGLQFLIQYYNGEERAKGNILERFSAQQFPDLHSELNLSSLELGDSALYFCASGSNEQFFGPGTRLTVL.

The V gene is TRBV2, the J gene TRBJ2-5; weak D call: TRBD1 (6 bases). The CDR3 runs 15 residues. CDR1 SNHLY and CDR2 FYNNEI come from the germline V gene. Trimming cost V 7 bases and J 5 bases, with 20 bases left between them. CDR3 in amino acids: CASNVRDTELETQYF. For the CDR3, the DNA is TGTGCCAGCAACGTTCGGGACACCGAGTTGGAGACCCAGTACTTC.

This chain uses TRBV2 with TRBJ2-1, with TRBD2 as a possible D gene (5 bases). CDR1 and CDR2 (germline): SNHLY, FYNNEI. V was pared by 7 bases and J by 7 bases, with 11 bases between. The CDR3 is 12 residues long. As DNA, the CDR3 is TGTGCCAGCATGGGTCGGAGGAATGAGCAGTTCTTC. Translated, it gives CASMGRRNEQFF.

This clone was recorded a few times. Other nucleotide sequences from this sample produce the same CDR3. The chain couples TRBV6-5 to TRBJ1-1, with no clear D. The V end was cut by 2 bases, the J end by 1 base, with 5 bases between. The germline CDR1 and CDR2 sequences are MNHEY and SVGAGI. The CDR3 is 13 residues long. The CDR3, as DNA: TGTGCCAGCAGTTACGGCCAGAACACTGAAGCTTTCTTT. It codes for CASSYGQNTEAFF.

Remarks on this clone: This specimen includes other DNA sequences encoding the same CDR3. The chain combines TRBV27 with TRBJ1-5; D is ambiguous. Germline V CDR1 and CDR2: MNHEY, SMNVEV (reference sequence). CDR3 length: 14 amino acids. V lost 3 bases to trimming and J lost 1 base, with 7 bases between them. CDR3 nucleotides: TGTGCCAGCAGTTTGAGAGGGAGCAATCAGCCCCAGCATTTT. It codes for CASSLRGSNQPQHF.

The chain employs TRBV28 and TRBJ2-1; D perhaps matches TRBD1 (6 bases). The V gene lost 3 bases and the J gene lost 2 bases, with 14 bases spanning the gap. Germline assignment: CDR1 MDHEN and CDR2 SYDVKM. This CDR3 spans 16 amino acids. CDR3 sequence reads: CASSFYAGETYNEQFF. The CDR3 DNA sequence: TGTGCCAGCAGTTTCTACGCAGGGGAAACCTACAATGAGCAGTTCTTC.

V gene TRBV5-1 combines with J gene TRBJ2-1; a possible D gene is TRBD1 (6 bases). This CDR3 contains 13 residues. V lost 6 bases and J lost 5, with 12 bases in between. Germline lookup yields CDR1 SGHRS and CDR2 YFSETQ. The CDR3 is CASTWTDNNEQFF. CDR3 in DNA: TGCGCCAGCACATGGACAGATAACAATGAGCAGTTCTTC.

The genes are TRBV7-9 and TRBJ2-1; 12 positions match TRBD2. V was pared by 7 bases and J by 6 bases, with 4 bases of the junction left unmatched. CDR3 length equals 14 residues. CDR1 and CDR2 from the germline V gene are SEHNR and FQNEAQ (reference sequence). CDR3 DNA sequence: TGTGCCAGCACCGAGACTAGCGGGAGCAATGAGCAGTTCTTC. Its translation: CASTETSGSNEQFF.

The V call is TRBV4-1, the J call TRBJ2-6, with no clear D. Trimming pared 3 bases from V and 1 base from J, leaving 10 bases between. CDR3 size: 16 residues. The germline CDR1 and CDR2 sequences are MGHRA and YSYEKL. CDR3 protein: CASSHGRTSGANVLTF. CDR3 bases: TGCGCCAGCAGCCACGGACGTACGTCTGGGGCCAACGTCCTGACTTTC.

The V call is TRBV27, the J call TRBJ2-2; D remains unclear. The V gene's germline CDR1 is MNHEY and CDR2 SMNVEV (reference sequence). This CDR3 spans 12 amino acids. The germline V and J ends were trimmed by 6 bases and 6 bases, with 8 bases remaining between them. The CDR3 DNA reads TGTGCCAGCAGCCCTGGTCCCGGGGAGCTGTTTTTT. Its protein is CASSPGPGELFF.

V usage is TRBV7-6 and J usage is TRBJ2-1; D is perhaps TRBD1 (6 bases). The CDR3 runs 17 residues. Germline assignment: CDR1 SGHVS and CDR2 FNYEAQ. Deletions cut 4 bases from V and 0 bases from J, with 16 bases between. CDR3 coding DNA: TGTGCCAGCAGCTCAAAAAGGGGGTCTGGCTCCTACAATGAGCAGTTCTTC. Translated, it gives CASSSKRGSGSYNEQFF. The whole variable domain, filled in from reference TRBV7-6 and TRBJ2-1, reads GAGVSQSPRYKVTKRGQDVALRCDPISGHVSLYWYRQALGQGPEFLTYFNYEAQQDKSGLPNDRFSAERPEGSISTLTIQRTEQRDSAMYRCASSSKRGSGSYNEQFFGPGTRLTVL.

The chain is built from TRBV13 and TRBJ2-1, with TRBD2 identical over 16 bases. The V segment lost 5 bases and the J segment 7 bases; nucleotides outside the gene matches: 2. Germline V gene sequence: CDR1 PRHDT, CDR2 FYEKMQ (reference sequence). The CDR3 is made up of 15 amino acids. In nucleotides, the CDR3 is TGTGCCAGCAGCGCGGGACTAGCGGGAGGGAATGAGCAGTTCTTC. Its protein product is CASSAGLAGGNEQFF.

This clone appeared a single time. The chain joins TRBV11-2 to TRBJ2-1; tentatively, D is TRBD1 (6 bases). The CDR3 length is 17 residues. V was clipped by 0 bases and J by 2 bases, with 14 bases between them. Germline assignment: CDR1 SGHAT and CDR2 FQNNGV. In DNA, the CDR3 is TGTGCCAGCAGCTTAGACTCTTGGGGGCTAACCTACAATGAGCAGTTCTTC. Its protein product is CASSLDSWGLTYNEQFF.

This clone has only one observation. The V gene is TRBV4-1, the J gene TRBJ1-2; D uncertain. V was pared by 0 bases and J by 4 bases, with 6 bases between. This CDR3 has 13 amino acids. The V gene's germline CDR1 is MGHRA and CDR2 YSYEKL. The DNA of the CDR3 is TGCGCCAGCAGCCAAGATAACCCCTATGGCTACACCTTC. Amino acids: CASSQDNPYGYTF.

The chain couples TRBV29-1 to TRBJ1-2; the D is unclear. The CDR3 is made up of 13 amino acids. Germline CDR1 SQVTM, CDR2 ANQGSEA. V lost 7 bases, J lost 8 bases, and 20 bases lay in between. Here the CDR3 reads CSGKGTELGGYTF. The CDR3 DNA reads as TGCAGCGGGAAAGGAACTGAACTGGGCGGCTACACCTTC.

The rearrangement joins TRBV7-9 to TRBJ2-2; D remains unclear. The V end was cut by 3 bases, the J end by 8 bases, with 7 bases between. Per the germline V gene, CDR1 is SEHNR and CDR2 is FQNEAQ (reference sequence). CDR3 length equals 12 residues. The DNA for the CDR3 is TGTGCCAGCAGCTTGGACGAAGGGGAGCTGTTTTTT. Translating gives CASSLDEGELFF.

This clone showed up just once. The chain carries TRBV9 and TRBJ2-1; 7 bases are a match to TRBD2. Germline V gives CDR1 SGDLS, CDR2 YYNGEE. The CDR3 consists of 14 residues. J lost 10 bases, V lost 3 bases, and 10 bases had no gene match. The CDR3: CASSGLAEAPEQFF. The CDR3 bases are TGTGCCAGCAGCGGTCTAGCGGAGGCGCCCGAGCAGTTCTTC.

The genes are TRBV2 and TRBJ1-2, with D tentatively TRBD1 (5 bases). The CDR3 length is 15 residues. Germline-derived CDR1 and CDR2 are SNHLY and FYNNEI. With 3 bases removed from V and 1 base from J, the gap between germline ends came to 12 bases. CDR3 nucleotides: TGTGCCAGCAGTGACCCCGGGGGGGATAACTATGGCTACACCTTC. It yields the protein CASSDPGGDNYGYTF.

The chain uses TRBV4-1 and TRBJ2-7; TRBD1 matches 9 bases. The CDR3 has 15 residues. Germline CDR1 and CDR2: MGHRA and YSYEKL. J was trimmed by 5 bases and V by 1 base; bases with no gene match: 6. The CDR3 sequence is CASSQGTGALNEQYF. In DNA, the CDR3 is TGCGCCAGCAGCCAAGGGACAGGGGCACTAAACGAGCAGTACTTC.

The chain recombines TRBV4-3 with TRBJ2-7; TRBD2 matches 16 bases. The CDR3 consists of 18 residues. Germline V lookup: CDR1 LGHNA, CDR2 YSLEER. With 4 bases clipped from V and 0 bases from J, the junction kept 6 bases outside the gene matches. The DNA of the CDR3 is TGCGCCAGCAGCCCCGGGACTAGCGGGAGGGCGGGCTCCTACGAGCAGTACTTC. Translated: CASSPGTSGRAGSYEQYF.

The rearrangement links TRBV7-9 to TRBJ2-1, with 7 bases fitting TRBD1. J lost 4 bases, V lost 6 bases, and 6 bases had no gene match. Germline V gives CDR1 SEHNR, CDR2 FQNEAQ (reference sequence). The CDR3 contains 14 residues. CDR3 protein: CASRPGQTYNEQFF. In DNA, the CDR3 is TGTGCCAGCAGGCCGGGACAGACTTACAATGAGCAGTTCTTC.